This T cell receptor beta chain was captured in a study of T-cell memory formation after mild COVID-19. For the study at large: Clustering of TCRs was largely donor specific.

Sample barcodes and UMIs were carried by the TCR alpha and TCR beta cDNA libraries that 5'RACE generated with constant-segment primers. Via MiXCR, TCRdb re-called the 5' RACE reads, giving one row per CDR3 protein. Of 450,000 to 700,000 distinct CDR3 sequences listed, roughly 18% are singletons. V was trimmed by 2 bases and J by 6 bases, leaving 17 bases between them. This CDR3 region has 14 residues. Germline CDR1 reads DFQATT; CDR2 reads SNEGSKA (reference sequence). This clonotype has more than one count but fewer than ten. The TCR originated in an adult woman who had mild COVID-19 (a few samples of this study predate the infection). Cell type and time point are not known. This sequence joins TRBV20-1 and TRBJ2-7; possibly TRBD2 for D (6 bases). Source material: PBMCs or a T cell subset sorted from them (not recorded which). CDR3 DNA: TGCAGTGCTAGATATCGGGACGGACTACGCGAGCAGTACTTC. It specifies CSARYRDGLREQYF.